The TCR beta chain described here comes from a study of cytomegalovirus exposure and HLA in healthy donors. This clone has just a few counts. PCR used 60 Vbeta primers and 13 Jbeta primers. Assay used: immunoSEQ multiplex PCR; TCRdb lists only in-frame clones, some missing. The sample lists about 120,000 clones; approximately 80% were seen once. The V gene end was trimmed by 3 bases and the J gene end by 8 bases; junction bases not matched to a gene: 9. Germline V lookup: CDR1 SGHNT, CDR2 YYREEE (reference sequence). CDR3 size: 15 residues. The chain recombines TRBV5-4 with TRBJ1-2, with 11 bases lining up with TRBD1. The specimen sequenced was PBMCs. The clonotype comes from a man aged 25 to 40 in good health and CMV-seropositive. The CDR3 DNA reads TGTGCCAGCAGCTACCGGACAGGGGGCCTAATAGGCTACACCTTC. Its protein product is CASSYRTGGLIGYTF.